This T cell receptor (beta chain) was sequenced during a study of shared clonotypes between healthy human individuals. About 30,000 T cell genomes, or around 300 ng DNA, went into unsorted PBMC replicate PCRs. Profiling relied on immunoSEQ multiplex PCR, and the TCRdb table lists in-frame clones only, not all of them. The profile shows about 490,000 clones, 76% of them singletons. Nashville, Tennessee was home to all donors, each a Caucasian adult. Unsorted samples used roughly 95 million PBMCs for genomic DNA. The sample consisted of PBMCs. The receptor was isolated from a woman between 35 and 50 years old in good health. Some clones in this sample may be carry-over from other donors' samples.

In nucleotides, the CDR3 is TGTGCCAGCAGCCCCACCGAGAGGGTAGCCTACGAGCAGTACTTC. Protein: CASSPTERVAYEQYF. The genes are TRBV11-2 and TRBJ2-7, with TRBD2 as a possible D gene (5 bases). CDR3 size: 15 residues. Germline CDR1 SGHAT, CDR2 FQNNGV. V lost 5 bases and J 2 bases, leaving 16 bases between the germline ends.